This T cell receptor (beta chain) was retrieved from a study of shared clonotypes between healthy human individuals (dated by TCRdb to 2019 to 2021). Turning to the overall study: A couple of women and three men aged 18 to 49 years were included in the cohort. Per donor, three plates each were used for CD4 naive and CD4 memory, two for CD8 naive, and one for CD8 memory. To estimate repertoire size and how much clonotype sharing occurs between individuals, the study deeply sequenced the blood TCR repertoires of five healthy adults. To increase sequencing depth and limit assay-specific biases, different laboratories used diverse techniques to prepare libraries and sequence TCR repertoires. Leukapheresis yielded between about 0.85 and 9 billion PBMCs per donor.

The donors were healthy, HIV-negative adults with no recently reported acute infections or vaccinations. Only Caucasian adults living in Nashville, Tennessee, USA were represented among the donors. Magnetic negative selection was used to enrich CD4+ T cells, after which naive cells were positively selected on CD45RA and the negative fraction became the memory subset. Blood was obtained by leukapheresis, after which PBMCs were separated by Ficoll-Histopaque density gradient centrifugation and cryopreserved in liquid nitrogen vapor phase. Purity and quantity of every magnetically sorted T cell population were checked by analytical flow cytometry. Genomic DNA was isolated from each sorted fraction and quantified by UV absorbance on a Nanodrop 2000c. Points the paper makes about the study in general: The genetic and exposure-history diversity represented was limited by the small number of donors. Pairwise subsampling indicated that sequencing depth was expected to affect the degree of clonotype sharing among donors. Sampling was restricted to blood, and TCR repertoires in tissue are likely to differ from TCR repertoires in blood. Sharing across several donors was observed for approximately 5% of naive CD4, over 3% of naive CD8, over 2% of memory CD4, and less than 0.45% of memory CD8 clonotypes. Even with the large sequencing depth, rarefaction of the sorted-subset datasets indicated that sequencing was incomplete. Naive subsets generally had larger estimated clonotype richness than memory subsets. Compared with non-shared clonotypes, clonotypes shared by all four sorted-subset donors had higher generation probabilities.

TCR CDR3 regions were amplified from genomic DNA by multiplex PCR using the deep immunoSEQ assay. Extracted genomic DNA from each cell subset was distributed evenly across all wells of several immunoSEQ 96-well plates, and each plate was treated as a replicate. For sorted subsets, each replicate PCR was loaded with approximately 200 ng genomic DNA, equivalent to approximately 27,000 T cell genomes. Purified libraries were measured with a Qubit 3.0 fluorometer, size-checked on a Bioanalyzer 2100, and measured again with the KAPA Library Quantification kit. Each immunoSEQ 96-well plate was sequenced on its own single-read 150-cycle Illumina NextSeq 550 flow cell. The published analysis was carried out like this. Because the immunoSEQ output held only junctional sequences and lacked quality scores, the filtering could not match the filtering applied to full-length reads. To assign V/J genes and CDR3, sequences were annotated using PyIR, a Python wrapper for IgBLAST v1.9, with IMGT germline references. Reads were filtered out if the reads had weak V/J assignments (E-value above 1e-6), no CDR3, stop codons, out-of-frame junctions, or ambiguous translated residues. A V3J clonotype was defined by an identical inferred V gene, J gene, and CDR3 amino acid sequence. To compute the percentage overlap between repertoires, the number of shared unique clonotypes was divided by the size of the smaller repertoire. Richness of each repertoire was evaluated using RTK rarefaction, the Chao1 estimator, and Recon v2.1 estimates of unobserved clonotypes. For all TCRbeta clonotypes obtained by the gDNA method from four donors, generation probabilities were computed with OLGA. TCRdb retrieved this table from immuneACCESS and kept in-frame rearrangements only. Not all clones are present; in checked studies, unresolved V genes account for under half, and no reason is known for the remainder. The V and J calls and clone size come from that table; D and trimming were worked out from the DNA. Across this sample there are 950,000 to 1,100,000 clones, with more than 65% seen only once. The ten largest clones add up to about 1.5% of the sample.

This clone was observed a single time. Its antigen target is currently unknown. No quality values exist for individual bases; no much larger clone is one base distant. This TCR derives from a man younger than 35 in good health. Sequencing was performed on memory CD4+ T cells sorted from blood. The cell subset or site tag for this specimen amounts to: CD45RA-negative fraction.

The encoded CDR3 is CASSPDRFPDTQYF. The DNA sequence follows: TGCGCCAGCAGCCCCGACAGGTTCCCAGATACGCAGTATTTT. This sequence uses TRBV5-1 and TRBJ2-3; TRBD1 is possibly the D segment (6 matching bases). Based on the germline V gene, the CDR1 and CDR2 sequences are SGHRS and YFSETQ. Spanning cysteine to phenylalanine, the CDR3 consists of 14 amino acids. Just CDR3 DNA is preserved here, 42 bases in frame from base 1. V is shortened by 4 bases, J by 4 bases, and the region joining them spans 13 bases.